A single sample gave rise to the 20 T cell receptor beta chains below, sequenced in a study of PD-1 blockade in classical Hodgkin lymphoma. This table comes from immunoSEQ multiplex PCR, and its TCRdb copy is limited to in-frame clones, with some not included. The top ten clones hold roughly 24% of a sample with 25,000 to 30,000 clones, 70% of them seen once. Each patient relapsed following autologous stem cell transplantation, and prior brentuximab vedotin exposure differed. The sequenced sample was peripheral blood mononuclear cells (PBMCs), obtained before the second cycle of nivolumab. These receptors all stem from a human donor with classical Hodgkin lymphoma.

This clone came up once. V usage is TRBV19 and J usage is TRBJ2-5; 8 bases agree with TRBD1. This CDR3 region has 13 residues. Germline lookup yields CDR1 LNHDA and CDR2 SQIVND (reference sequence). Losses at the gene ends were 6 bases for V and 5 bases for J; bases not matched to a gene: 5. The CDR3 nucleotides are TGTGCCAGTAGAGGACAGGGAATGGAGACCCAGTACTTC. It encodes CASRGQGMETQYF.

In this sample, this clone turned up once. V and J are TRBV6-5 and TRBJ1-2, with 7 bases fitting TRBD1. V was pared by 6 bases and J by 4 bases, with 11 bases of the junction left unmatched. The CDR3 is 15 amino acids. Germline CDR1 is MNHEY and CDR2 is SVGAGI. CDR3 bases: TGTGCCAGCAGACCTGACAGGGTAATTAGCTATGGCTACACCTTC. It is translated as CASRPDRVISYGYTF.

The chain employs TRBV2 and TRBJ1-1; a weak D match, TRBD1 (5 bases). Per germline, CDR1 SNHLY and CDR2 FYNNEI. The V end lost 0 bases, the J end lost 1 base, and 9 bases lay between the germline ends. This CDR3 has 15 amino acids. This CDR3 reads CASSEAKGKNTEAFF. DNA of the CDR3: TGTGCCAGCAGTGAAGCGAAGGGGAAGAACACTGAAGCTTTCTTT.

The gene calls are TRBV27 and TRBJ2-3, with TRBD2 matching over 12 bases. With 3 bases clipped from V and 5 bases from J, the junction kept 3 bases outside the gene matches. The CDR3 length is 15 residues. The germline CDR1 and CDR2 sequences are MNHEY and SMNVEV (reference sequence). This CDR3 is CASSLTSGSLDTQYF. DNA for the CDR3: TGTGCCAGCAGTTTGACTAGCGGGAGTTTAGATACGCAGTATTTT.

This clone has ten or more counts. The same CDR3 arises from other DNA sequences in this sample as well. The rearrangement links TRBV27 to TRBJ2-5; possible D gene TRBD1, 5 bases. The CDR3 consists of 15 residues. Trimming removed 5 bases at V and 1 base at J, with 14 bases between. Germline assignment: CDR1 MNHEY and CDR2 SMNVEV (reference sequence). This CDR3 is CASSPTRQLQETQYF. The CDR3 DNA reads TGTGCCAGCAGTCCTACCCGACAGCTCCAAGAGACCCAGTACTTC.

This chain links TRBV6-5 with TRBJ2-5, with D tentatively TRBD1 (6 bases). V shed 7 bases and J shed 7 bases, with 13 bases lying between them. Germline V gene sequence: CDR1 MNHEY, CDR2 SVGAGI. CDR3 length: 12 amino acids. Here the CDR3 reads CASTTGPGTQYF. For the CDR3, the DNA is TGTGCCAGCACCACAGGGCCGGGGACCCAGTACTTC.

V and J are TRBV19 and TRBJ1-2; D gene unclear. From germline, CDR1 is LNHDA and CDR2 SQIVND (reference sequence). CDR3 length: 12 amino acids. The ends were cut back, 8 bases at V and 1 base at J, with 8 bases in the middle. The CDR3 is CASEDINYGYTF. The CDR3 DNA sequence: TGTGCCAGTGAAGACATTAACTATGGCTACACCTTC.

In its sample, this clone was seen a few times. The J gene is TRBJ2-3, the V gene TRBV30; 7 bases agree with TRBD2. CDR1 and CDR2 (germline): GTSNPN, SVGIG (reference sequence). CDR3 length equals 15 residues. V was clipped by 0 bases and J by 4 bases; unmatched bases: 7. The CDR3 reads CAWSVMAGVSDTQYF. The CDR3 DNA reads as TGTGCCTGGAGTGTAATGGCGGGAGTCTCAGATACGCAGTATTTT. The complete variable domain, with remaining parts taken from reference TRBV30 and TRBJ2-3, reads SQTIHQWPATLVQPVGSPLSLECTVEGTSNPNLYWYRQAAGRGLQLLFYSVGIGQISSEVPQNLSASRPQDRQFILSSKKLLLSDSGFYLCAWSVMAGVSDTQYFGPGTRLTVL.

This clone is labeled large. The V and J genes are TRBV5-4 and TRBJ2-3, with a possible D match to TRBD1 (5 bases). CDR1 SGHNT and CDR2 YYREEE come from the germline V gene (reference sequence). The CDR3 length is 14 residues. The V end lost 3 bases, the J end lost 6 bases, and 14 bases lay between the germline ends. The CDR3 region has the DNA TGTGCCAGCAGCTCCAGCACAGGTACGGATACGCAGTATTTT. It encodes CASSSSTGTDTQYF. Full variable domain (outside the CDR3, taken from reference TRBV5-4 and TRBJ2-3): ETGVTQSPTHLIKTRGQQVTLRCSSQSGHNTVSWYQQALGQGPQFIFQYYREEENGRGNFPPRFSGLQFPNYSSELNVNALELDDSALYLCASSSSTGTDTQYFGPGTRLTVL.

The V call is TRBV4-3, the J call TRBJ2-2; D is unclear. CDR3 length equals 15 residues. The V and J ends lost 0 bases and 1 base respectively, with 6 bases between them. Germline values: CDR1 LGHNA, CDR2 YSLEER. CDR3 sequence reads: CASSQDRWNTGELFF. For the CDR3, the DNA is TGCGCCAGCAGCCAAGATCGCTGGAACACCGGGGAGCTGTTTTTT.

This clone was detected only a few times. The chain joins TRBV6-6 to TRBJ2-3; TRBD1 agrees at 8 bases. Germline V gives CDR1 MNHNY, CDR2 SVGAGI (reference sequence). The CDR3 extends over 15 amino acids. V trimming: 7 bases; J trimming: 3 bases; junction bases outside the gene matches: 9. In DNA, the CDR3 is TGTGCCAGCATTTTAGACAGGGGTCGAACAGATACGCAGTATTTT. As protein: CASILDRGRTDTQYF.

The chain couples TRBV4-3 to TRBJ2-2; D perhaps matches TRBD2 (7 bases). CDR1 LGHNA and CDR2 YSLEER come from the germline V gene. Trimming removed 0 bases at V and 1 base at J, with 21 bases between. CDR3 length: 20 amino acids. CDR3 loop: CASSQDVIVAGALNTGELFF. CDR3 nucleotides: TGCGCCAGCAGCCAAGATGTGATCGTCGCGGGGGCTCTGAACACCGGGGAGCTGTTTTTT.

This chain joins TRBV19 and TRBJ1-1; D gene uncertain. Germline loops: CDR1 LNHDA, CDR2 SQIVND (reference sequence). V was cut by 8 bases and J by 0 bases, with 7 bases left in between. The CDR3 loop spans 12 amino acids. CDR3 in amino acids: CASSILNTEAFF. The CDR3 coding sequence is TGTGCCAGTTCTATTCTGAACACTGAAGCTTTCTTT.

The chain joins TRBV29-1 to TRBJ1-6; 9 positions agree with TRBD1. V trimming: 4 bases; J trimming: 10 bases; junction bases outside the gene matches: 8. The length of the CDR3 is 14 residues. Per the germline V gene, CDR1 is SQVTM and CDR2 is ANQGSEA. CDR3 sequence: CSVAETGGGSPLHF. The CDR3 bases are TGCAGCGTTGCCGAGACAGGGGGTGGGTCACCCCTCCACTTT.

This rearrangement joins TRBV19 to TRBJ2-5; no clear D. Germline assignment: CDR1 LNHDA and CDR2 SQIVND (reference sequence). V dropped 3 bases and J dropped 0 bases, with 5 bases sitting between them. The CDR3 spans 13 residues. Here the CDR3 reads CASSMRYQETQYF. Written as DNA, the CDR3 is TGTGCCAGTAGTATGCGGTACCAAGAGACCCAGTACTTC.

This clone was detected ten times or more. The chain recombines TRBV19 with TRBJ1-6; D not resolved. Germline V CDR1 and CDR2: LNHDA, SQIVND (reference sequence). V gave up 8 bases and J gave up 8 bases, with 16 bases separating them. The CDR3 length is 14 residues. The CDR3 DNA sequence: TGTGCCAGTGGGGTTCTTGGGTGGGATTCACCCCTCCACTTT. Translation: CASGVLGWDSPLHF.

This chain links TRBV6-1 with TRBJ2-7; 11 bases match TRBD1. V gave up 6 bases and J gave up 3 bases; unmatched junction bases: 4. The CDR3 loop spans 14 amino acids. The germline V gene has CDR1 MNHNS and CDR2 SASEGT. CDR3 loop: CASRRTGGYYEQYF. CDR3 in DNA: TGTGCCAGCAGGAGGACAGGGGGCTACTACGAGCAGTACTTC.

The rearrangement joins TRBV2 to TRBJ1-3; D is ambiguous. Germline lookup yields CDR1 SNHLY and CDR2 FYNNEI. This CDR3 is 12 amino acids long. Trimming stripped 2 bases from V and 4 bases from J, with 3 bases between. CDR3 in DNA: TGTGCCAGCAGTGAAAACGGAAACACCATATATTTT. Amino acid sequence: CASSENGNTIYF.

Concerning this clone itself: A single base separates this from a much larger clone, so it may be a read error. This sequence joins TRBV5-1 and TRBJ1-2; D is undetermined. The germline gives CDR1 SGHRS, CDR2 YFSETQ. V was cut by 1 base and J by 6 bases, with 10 bases left in between. The CDR3 runs to 13 residues. The CDR3 nucleotides are TGCGCCAGCAGCTTGTCTGAGCGGGATGGCTACACCTTC. Translated: CASSLSERDGYTF.

This clone was detected ten times or more. The same CDR3 is also encoded by other DNA sequences in this sample. The rearrangement joins TRBV6-5 to TRBJ1-1; no definite D call. The ends were cut back, 2 bases at V and 1 base at J, with 5 bases in the middle. The CDR3 runs to 13 residues. Germline loops: CDR1 MNHEY, CDR2 SVGAGI. This CDR3 is CASSYGGNTEAFF. CDR3 bases: TGTGCCAGCAGTTACGGAGGGAACACTGAAGCTTTCTTT.